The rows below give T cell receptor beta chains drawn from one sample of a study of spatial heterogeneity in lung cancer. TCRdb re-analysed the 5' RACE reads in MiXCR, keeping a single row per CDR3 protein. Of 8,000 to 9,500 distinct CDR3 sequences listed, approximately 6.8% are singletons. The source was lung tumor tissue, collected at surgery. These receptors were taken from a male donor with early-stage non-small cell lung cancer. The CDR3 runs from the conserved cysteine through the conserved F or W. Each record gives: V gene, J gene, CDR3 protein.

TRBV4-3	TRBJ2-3	CASSPRHPGLAGVVDTQYF
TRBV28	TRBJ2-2	CASSRRDTGELFF
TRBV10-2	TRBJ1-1	CASRLSGNTEAFF
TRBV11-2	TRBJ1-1	CASSSTMMNTEAFF
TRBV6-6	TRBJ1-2	CASSYSVGQGDGYTF
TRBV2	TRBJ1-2	CASKGVRYGYTF
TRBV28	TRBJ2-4	CASSLRGGTNIQYF
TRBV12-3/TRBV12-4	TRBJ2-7	CASGIRQQKSQYF
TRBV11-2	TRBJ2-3	CASSLIGHRLTTQYF
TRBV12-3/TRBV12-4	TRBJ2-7	CASSSPRYSYEQYF
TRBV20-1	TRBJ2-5	CSANVLAGSRGTQYF
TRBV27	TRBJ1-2	CASSSLGGRANYGYTF
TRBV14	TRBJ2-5	CASSQRSGGGKTQYF
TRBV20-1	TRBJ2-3	CSAKQLAGGPDTQYF
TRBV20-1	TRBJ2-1	CSARVTSGRAYNEQFF
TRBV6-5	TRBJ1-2	CASSPRGGRFYGYTF
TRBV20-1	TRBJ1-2	CSARAGDPYGYTF
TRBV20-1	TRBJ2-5	CSAVRPTGETQYF
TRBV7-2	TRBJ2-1	CASSPSFGTSGRVGNEQFF
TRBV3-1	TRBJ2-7	CASSQENLGLAGEYSYEQYF
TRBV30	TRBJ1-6	CAWSPPSTGRIGSPLHF
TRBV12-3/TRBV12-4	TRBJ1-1	CASSLSSQGPTEAFF
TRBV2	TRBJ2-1	CASRTSGASYNEQFF